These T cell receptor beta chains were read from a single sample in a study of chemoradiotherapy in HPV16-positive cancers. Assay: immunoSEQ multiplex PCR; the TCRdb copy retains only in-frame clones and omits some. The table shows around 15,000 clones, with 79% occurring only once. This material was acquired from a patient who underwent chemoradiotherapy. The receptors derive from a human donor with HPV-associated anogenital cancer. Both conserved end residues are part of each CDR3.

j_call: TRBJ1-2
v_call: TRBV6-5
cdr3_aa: CASSYRGGLGGYTF

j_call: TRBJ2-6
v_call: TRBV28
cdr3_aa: CASSLRGALSIIRGRSGANVLTF

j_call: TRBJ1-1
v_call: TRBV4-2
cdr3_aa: CASNLRQNTEAFF

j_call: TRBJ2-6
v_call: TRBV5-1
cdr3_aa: CASSLEGGWAPSGANVLTF

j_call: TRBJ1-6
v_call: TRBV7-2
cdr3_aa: CASSSPSKGDSPLHF

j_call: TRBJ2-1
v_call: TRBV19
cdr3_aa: CASSKRSGVSYNEQFF

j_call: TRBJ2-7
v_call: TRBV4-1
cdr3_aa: CASSQLQGKVREQYF

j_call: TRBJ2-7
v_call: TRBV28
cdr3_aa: CASTLRPPSDEQYF

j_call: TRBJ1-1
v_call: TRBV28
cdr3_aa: CASSLKQGALGTEAFF

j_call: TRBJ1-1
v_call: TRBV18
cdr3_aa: CASSPRQGRRGTEAFF

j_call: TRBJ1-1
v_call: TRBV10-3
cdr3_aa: CAISEGAEAFF

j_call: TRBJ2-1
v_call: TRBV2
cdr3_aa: CASSEWAEQFF

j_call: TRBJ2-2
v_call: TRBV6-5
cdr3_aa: CTTGPPGGLVFF

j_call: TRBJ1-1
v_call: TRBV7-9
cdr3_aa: CASSFSQTEAFF

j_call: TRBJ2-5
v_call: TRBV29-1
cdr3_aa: CSVVTSGGETQYF

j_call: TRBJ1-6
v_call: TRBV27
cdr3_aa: CASSSRSGGSPLHF

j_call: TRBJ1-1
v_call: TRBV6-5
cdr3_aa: CASTTLTGKTEAFF

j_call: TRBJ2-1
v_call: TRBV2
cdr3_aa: CASSRSAGGDHSGQFF

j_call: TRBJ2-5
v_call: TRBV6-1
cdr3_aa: CASSEFPGTAPKTQYF

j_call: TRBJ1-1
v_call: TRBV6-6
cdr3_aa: CASSHTGAYMNTEAFF

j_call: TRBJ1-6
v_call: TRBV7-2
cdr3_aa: CASSLPIWDRNSPLHF

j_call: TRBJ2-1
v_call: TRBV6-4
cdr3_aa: CASSVSGGANEQFF

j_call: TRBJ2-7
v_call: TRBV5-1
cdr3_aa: CASSFSQGRSYEQYF

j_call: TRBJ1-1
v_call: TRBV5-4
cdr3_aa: CASKRDRATEAFF

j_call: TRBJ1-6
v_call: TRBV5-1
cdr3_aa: CASSLVRQGESPLHF

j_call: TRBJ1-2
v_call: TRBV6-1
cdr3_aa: CASSGQGKVAGYTF

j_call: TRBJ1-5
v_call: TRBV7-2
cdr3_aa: CASSEPRGRGDNQPQHF

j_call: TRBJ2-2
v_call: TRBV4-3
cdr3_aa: CASSPLKGGWDTGELFF

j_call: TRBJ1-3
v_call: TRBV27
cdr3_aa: CASSLRDRGNTIYF

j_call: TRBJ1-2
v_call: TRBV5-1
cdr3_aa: CASSSGNYGYTF

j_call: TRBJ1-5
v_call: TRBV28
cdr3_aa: CASSWQVFRSNQPQHF

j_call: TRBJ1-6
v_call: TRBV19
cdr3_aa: CASSKGQSSYNSPLHF

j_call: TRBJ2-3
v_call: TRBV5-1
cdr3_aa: CASSLGADTQYF

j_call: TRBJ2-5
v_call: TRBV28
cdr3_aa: CASIGDRRMKTQYF

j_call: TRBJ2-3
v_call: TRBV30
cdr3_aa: CAWSQSTTDTQYF